The entry below describes one T cell receptor beta chain. Its antigen is not known. Germline V gene lookup returns CDR1 SGHKS and CDR2 YYEKEE (reference sequence). The CDR3 runs 16 residues. The V gene lost 1 base and the J gene lost 0 bases, with 11 bases spanning the gap. Using immunoSEQ multiplex PCR, the repertoire was profiled, and TCRdb retains in-frame clones only, with some absent. The sample holds roughly 55,000 clones, roughly 80% seen once. The data belong to a study of PD-1 blockade in classical Hodgkin lymphoma. Study summary: The patients were dosed with nivolumab 3 mg/kg, infused intravenously every 2 weeks. Broader study findings: Diminished baseline TCR diversity has been reported in newly diagnosed patients relative to healthy donors. Compared with baseline, CD4+ but not CD8+ TCR diversity had risen significantly by C4D1. Baseline diversity in complete responders resembled that of newly diagnosed patients.

Each of the patients experienced relapse following autologous stem cell transplantation, and their brentuximab vedotin exposure differed. The genes are TRBV5-5 and TRBJ1-3; no reliable D call. The clonotype was recovered from a human donor with classical Hodgkin lymphoma. The sequenced sample was peripheral blood mononuclear cells (PBMCs), obtained at baseline. The CDR3 reads CASSLTVSFSGNTIYF. In DNA form, the CDR3 reads TGTGCCAGCAGCTTGACTGTCTCCTTCTCTGGAAACACCATATATTTT.